The 25 T cell receptor beta chains listed next were all sequenced from one sample in a study of shared T cell receptors in the human thymus. Repertoires were generated with immunoSEQ multiplex PCR, while TCRdb's copy carries only in-frame clones and drops some. The sample has some 700,000 clones; 80% to 90% are singletons. These data were likewise used in another study, on human thymus T cells.

The sample consisted of thymocytes. These TCRs come from a girl less than two years old with a congenital heart defect.

The CDR3 bases are TGTGCCAGCAGTTTAGGTGGGGACAGGGCGGACTATGGCTACACCTTC. Protein product: CASSLGGDRADYGYTF. J is TRBJ1-2 and V is TRBV28, with 9 positions matching TRBD1. The CDR3 totals 16 residues. The ends lost 2 bases at V and 3 bases at J; junction bases unmatched: 7. Germline V gene lookup returns CDR1 MDHEN and CDR2 SYDVKM.

This clone was counted a single time. V gene TRBV4-3 combines with J gene TRBJ1-1, with D tentatively TRBD1 (5 bases). The V end was cut by 0 bases, the J end by 3 bases, with 11 bases between. Germline loops: CDR1 LGHNA, CDR2 YSLEER. The CDR3 runs to 15 residues. The CDR3 sequence is CASSQDATDDTEAFF. CDR3 DNA: TGCGCCAGCAGCCAAGATGCGACAGACGACACTGAAGCTTTCTTT.

In DNA, the CDR3 is TGTGCCAGCAGCACGGGGACAGGTCCCTACGAGCAGTACTTC. This codes for CASSTGTGPYEQYF. The chain links TRBV7-2 to TRBJ2-7; 8 positions agree with TRBD1. Looked up from germline, CDR1 is SGHTA and CDR2 is FQGNSA. With 5 bases clipped from V and 2 bases from J, the junction kept 5 bases outside the gene matches. The length of the CDR3 is 14 residues.

This chain connects TRBV30 to TRBJ1-2, with D possibly matching TRBD1 (5 bases). The germline V and J ends were trimmed by 4 bases and 2 bases, with 14 bases remaining between them. CDR1 and CDR2 from the germline V gene are GTSNPN and SVGIG (reference sequence). The CDR3 length is 14 residues. The CDR3 loop reads CAWTGAGENYGYTF. CDR3 nucleotides: TGTGCCTGGACCGGGGCGGGGGAAAACTATGGCTACACCTTC.

The chain joins TRBV4-3 to TRBJ1-6; D might be TRBD1 (5 bases). CDR1 LGHNA and CDR2 YSLEER come from the germline V gene. The V and J ends lost 1 base and 3 bases respectively, with 10 bases between them. This CDR3 is 16 amino acids long. CDR3 amino acids: CASSQVPRGYNSPLHF. In DNA, the CDR3 is TGCGCCAGCAGCCAAGTACCTAGGGGCTATAATTCACCCCTCCACTTT.

V usage is TRBV29-1 and J usage is TRBJ1-5; a possible D gene is TRBD1 (5 bases). Between the trimmed V and J ends, which lost 4 bases and 2 bases, there was a span of 9 bases. CDR3 length: 13 amino acids. The germline V gene encodes CDR1 SQVTM and CDR2 ANQGSEA. CDR3 protein: CSVGTGGNQPQHF. CDR3 coding DNA: TGCAGCGTTGGTACAGGAGGCAATCAGCCCCAGCATTTT.

This chain joins TRBV9 and TRBJ2-1; D is unresolved. Looked up from germline, CDR1 is SGDLS and CDR2 is YYNGEE. V lost 2 bases, J lost 5 bases, and 5 bases lay in between. The CDR3 is made up of 12 amino acids. For the CDR3, the DNA is TGTGCCAGCAGCGTCAGGCACAATGAGCAGTTCTTC. Its translation: CASSVRHNEQFF.

V and J are TRBV11-2 and TRBJ1-1; D is ambiguous. Trimming removed 2 bases at V and 6 bases at J, with 10 bases between. This CDR3 is built from 13 residues. Germline CDR1 reads SGHAT; CDR2 reads FQNNGV. In nucleotides, the CDR3 is TGTGCCAGCAGCTTATCTCCCCCCTCTGAAGCTTTCTTT. Translating gives CASSLSPPSEAFF.

This chain connects TRBV7-3 to TRBJ1-1, with 9 bases fitting TRBD1. This CDR3 is 16 amino acids long. The trim removed 4 bases at V and 4 bases at J, leaving 10 bases unmatched. The germline CDR1 and CDR2 sequences are SGHTA and FQGTGA. The CDR3 coding sequence is TGTGCCAGCAGCTCTTCGACAGGGGGTCGTGGCACTGAAGCTTTCTTT. It codes for CASSSSTGGRGTEAFF.

V gene TRBV6-5 combines with J gene TRBJ2-1, with D hard to call. V dropped 3 bases and J dropped 7 bases, with 10 bases sitting between them. This CDR3 is 13 amino acids long. Germline lookup yields CDR1 MNHEY and CDR2 SVGAGI. In nucleotides, the CDR3 is TGTGCCAGCAGTTATAGTCCTTCGAATGAGCAGTTCTTC. Protein product: CASSYSPSNEQFF.

This chain connects TRBV19 to TRBJ1-6; the D gene is possibly TRBD1 (5 bases). This CDR3 region has 17 residues. Germline lookup yields CDR1 LNHDA and CDR2 SQIVND (reference sequence). The ends were cut back, 6 bases at V and 9 bases at J, with 24 bases in the middle. The CDR3 DNA follows: TGTGCCAGTAGCACACCCGGAGGGAAGTTGGGGGGTTCACCCCTCCACTTT. Translated: CASSTPGGKLGGSPLHF.

CDR3 loop: CSVRRTGSYEQYF. As DNA, the CDR3 is TGCAGCGTGCGACGGACAGGGAGCTACGAGCAGTACTTC. The chain joins TRBV29-1 to TRBJ2-7, with 8 bases fitting TRBD1. The germline V gene encodes CDR1 SQVTM and CDR2 ANQGSEA. The trim removed 6 bases at V and 3 bases at J, leaving 7 bases unmatched. The CDR3 contains 13 residues.

The rearrangement uses TRBV7-9 and TRBJ2-2; 7 bases are a match to TRBD1. The germline V gene encodes CDR1 SEHNR and CDR2 FQNEAQ (reference sequence). The CDR3 contains 14 residues. The V and J ends lost 4 bases and 11 bases, in that order; junction bases with no gene match: 10. The CDR3: CASSYPRGSSELFF. Here the CDR3 DNA reads TGTGCCAGCAGCTACCCCAGGGGGTCCAGTGAGCTGTTTTTT. Based on the CDR3 plus reference TRBV7-9 and TRBJ2-2, the full variable domain is DTGVSQNPRHKITKRGQNVTFRCDPISEHNRLYWYRQTLGQGPEFLTYFQNEAQLEKSRLLSDRFSAERPKGSFSTLEIQRTEQGDSAMYLCASSYPRGSSELFFGEGSRLTVL.

The genes are TRBV4-1 and TRBJ2-7; D possibly corresponds to TRBD2 (6 bases). The CDR3 runs to 20 residues. Germline V gene sequence: CDR1 MGHRA, CDR2 YSYEKL. The V end was cut by 3 bases, the J end by 0 bases, with 27 bases between. The CDR3 here is CASSHPRGGAYEKTSYEQYF. CDR3 DNA: TGCGCCAGCAGCCATCCGAGAGGAGGGGCGTACGAGAAAACCTCCTACGAGCAGTACTTC.

The rearrangement links TRBV5-1 to TRBJ2-1; D uncertain. V was trimmed by 4 bases and J by 1 base, leaving 18 bases between them. The CDR3 has 17 amino acids. From germline, CDR1 is SGHRS and CDR2 YFSETQ. CDR3: CASSIPLKEPSYNEQFF. The DNA for the CDR3 is TGCGCCAGCAGCATACCTTTAAAGGAGCCGTCCTACAATGAGCAGTTCTTC.

The chain is built from TRBV4-1 and TRBJ2-5, with D perhaps TRBD1 (5 bases). The germline V and J ends were trimmed by 0 bases and 5 bases, with 16 bases remaining between them. Germline V gene sequence: CDR1 MGHRA, CDR2 YSYEKL. The CDR3 loop spans 16 amino acids. The CDR3 DNA reads as TGCGCCAGCAGCCAAGAGGCAGGGATTGGCCGGGAGACCCAGTACTTC. Protein product: CASSQEAGIGRETQYF.

This chain connects TRBV25-1 to TRBJ1-6, with D perhaps TRBD1 (5 bases). V was trimmed by 2 bases and J by 5 bases, leaving 10 bases between them. CDR1 MGHDK and CDR2 SYGVNS come from the germline V gene. CDR3 length equals 15 residues. In DNA, the CDR3 is TGTGCCAGCAGTGAAATGTTAGGGGATAATTCACCCCTCCACTTT. Amino acid sequence: CASSEMLGDNSPLHF.

The chain couples TRBV10-2 to TRBJ2-5; 9 nucleotides align to TRBD1. In germline, CDR1 is WSHSY, CDR2 SAAADI. The trim removed 3 bases at V and 4 bases at J, leaving 9 bases unmatched. This CDR3 spans 16 amino acids. The CDR3 bases are TGCGCCAGCAGTGATTGGGGCAGGGACAGGGCAGAGACCCAGTACTTC. This gives the protein CASSDWGRDRAETQYF.

V gene TRBV5-8 combines with J gene TRBJ1-1, with TRBD1 matching 8 bases. The ends lost 4 bases at V and 1 base at J; junction bases unmatched: 12. The CDR3 is 17 amino acids. The germline V gene encodes CDR1 SGHTS and CDR2 YDEGEE. DNA of the CDR3: TGTGCCAGCAGCCGATACCAGGGGGCCCACTCGAACACTGAAGCTTTCTTT. It codes for CASSRYQGAHSNTEAFF.

The gene calls are TRBV4-1 and TRBJ1-1, with 8 positions matching TRBD1. The CDR3 is 19 amino acids. V lost 1 base to trimming and J lost 3 bases; unmatched junction nucleotides: 16. The germline V gene encodes CDR1 MGHRA and CDR2 YSYEKL. CDR3 nucleotide sequence: TGCGCCAGCAGCCAAGGGGGTCAGGGGGCGGGATATCAGGACACTGAAGCTTTCTTT. This codes for CASSQGGQGAGYQDTEAFF.

This chain uses TRBV19 with TRBJ2-2; tentatively, D is TRBD2 (5 bases). CDR3 length equals 14 residues. Looked up from germline, CDR1 is LNHDA and CDR2 is SQIVND (reference sequence). Trimming left V 6 bases short and J 6 bases short, with 14 bases between. CDR3 DNA: TGTGCCAGTAGGAGAACGGGCGGGTCCGGGGAGCTGTTTTTT. Encoded protein: CASRRTGGSGELFF.

The J gene is TRBJ1-5, the V gene TRBV9; TRBD1 aligns across 7 bases. The CDR3 runs to 16 residues. Germline CDR1 and CDR2: SGDLS and YYNGEE. The V gene end was trimmed by 5 bases and the J gene end by 6 bases; junction bases not matched to a gene: 14. Here the CDR3 reads CASSGDSGLRVQPQHF. In DNA, the CDR3 is TGTGCCAGCAGTGGGGACAGCGGCTTGCGGGTTCAGCCCCAGCATTTT.

The rearrangement links TRBV25-1 to TRBJ1-2, with TRBD1 matching 7 bases. In germline, CDR1 is MGHDK, CDR2 SYGVNS. Losses at the gene ends were 2 bases for V and 8 bases for J; bases not matched to a gene: 14. The CDR3 runs to 16 residues. The CDR3 DNA sequence: TGTGCCAGCAGTGAAAGGGCACAGGGGTCGGCCCTGGGCTACACCTTC. As protein: CASSERAQGSALGYTF.

The chain combines TRBV29-1 with TRBJ1-2, with 7 bases identical to TRBD1. Trimming took 3 bases from V and 4 from J; bases not matched to a gene: 2. CDR1 and CDR2 from the germline V gene are SQVTM and ANQGSEA. The CDR3 sequence is 12 residues long. The CDR3 DNA reads TGCAGCGTTGACCGGGACAGCTATGGCTACACCTTC. It yields the protein CSVDRDSYGYTF.

The gene calls are TRBV27 and TRBJ1-1; D gene unclear. The V end lost 6 bases, the J end lost 1 base, and 15 bases lay between the germline ends. The germline gives CDR1 MNHEY, CDR2 SMNVEV (reference sequence). This CDR3 region has 15 residues. This CDR3 reads CASRGGETPNTEAFF. Written as DNA, the CDR3 is TGTGCCAGCAGAGGAGGTGAGACACCGAACACTGAAGCTTTCTTT.